The 14 T cell receptor beta chains reported below all come from one sample, sequenced in a study of blood T cells in healthy people across ages. Together with a sample-barcoded 5' primer, a J-beta primer mix was included in a second PCR lasting roughly 6 to 12 cycles. TCRdb ran MiXCR on the 5' RACE reads and lists one entry per CDR3 protein. This table has 550,000 to 750,000 distinct CDR3 sequences, 20% to 25% appearing once. The specimen sequenced was blood. These receptors were collected from a man aged 65 to 79 in good health.

This clonotype was counted only a few times. J is TRBJ2-5 and V is TRBV6-2 or TRBV6-3; 9 bases are shared with TRBD1. The trim removed 1 base at V and 11 bases at J, leaving 2 bases unmatched. Germline V CDR1 and CDR2: MNHEY, SVGEGT. This CDR3 comprises 12 residues. This CDR3 is CASSYWTGEQYF. In nucleotides, the CDR3 is TGTGCCAGCAGTTACTGGACAGGGGAGCAGTACTTC.

This chain joins TRBV24-1 and TRBJ2-5, with 7 positions matching TRBD2. J was trimmed by 5 bases and V by 2 bases; bases with no gene match: 4. The CDR3 is 14 residues long. Germline CDR1 and CDR2: KGHDR and SFDVKD. The CDR3 DNA sequence: TGTGCCACCAGTGATTCCAGGGAGGGGGAGACCCAGTACTTC. Translation gives CATSDSREGETQYF.

This clonotype was picked up a small number of times. The chain links TRBV7-9 to TRBJ2-3; D might be TRBD2 (6 bases). Per the germline V gene, CDR1 is SEHNR and CDR2 is FQNEAQ (reference sequence). CDR3 length equals 14 residues. V lost 5 bases to trimming and J lost 2 bases, with 11 bases between them. Here the CDR3 reads CASSEEGLTDTQYF. Written as DNA, the CDR3 is TGTGCCAGCAGCGAGGAGGGCCTCACAGATACGCAGTATTTT.

CDR3: CASSYSAGGPDTQYF. CDR3 DNA: TGTGCCAGCAGTTACTCGGCGGGAGGGCCAGATACGCAGTATTTT. The rearrangement links TRBV6-5 to TRBJ2-3; 9 positions agree with TRBD2. This CDR3 comprises 15 residues. The germline CDR1 and CDR2 sequences are MNHEY and SVGAGI. V lost 0 bases and J lost 4; bases outside the gene matches: 2.

This clonotype turned up a few times. This chain links TRBV18 with TRBJ2-2; 9 nucleotides agree with TRBD1. V dropped 0 bases and J dropped 5; count of bases not matched to a gene: 4. The CDR3 contains 16 residues. Germline CDR1 and CDR2: KGHSH and LQKENI. The CDR3 reads CASSPPGQGDTGELFF. The CDR3 region has the DNA TGTGCCAGCTCACCACCGGGACAGGGAGATACCGGGGAGCTGTTTTTT.

J is TRBJ2-5 and V is TRBV20-1; 9 bases agree with TRBD2. The J call could be wrong; TRBJ2-1 is a better fit for the DNA end. Per germline, CDR1 DFQATT and CDR2 SNEGSKA (reference sequence). This CDR3 has 15 amino acids. The CDR3 reads CSAPKTSGFADQQFF. The CDR3, as DNA: TGCAGTGCTCCTAAGACTAGCGGCTTTGCCGATCAGCAGTTCTTC.

This chain links TRBV25-1 with TRBJ1-1; D is unresolved. The CDR3 runs to 12 residues. Per germline, CDR1 MGHDK and CDR2 SYGVNS. Between the trimmed V and J ends, which lost 6 bases and 3 bases, there was a span of 8 bases. CDR3 sequence reads: CASSDAYTEAFF. The CDR3 region has the DNA TGTGCCAGCAGCGACGCGTACACTGAAGCTTTCTTT.

This chain joins TRBV5-1 and TRBJ1-4; 8 bases agree with TRBD1. The V gene's germline CDR1 is SGHRS and CDR2 YFSETQ. The CDR3 extends over 15 amino acids. Trimming removed 0 bases from V and 6 bases from J; junction bases left unmatched: 4. The CDR3 is CASSLGGTGDEKLFF. CDR3 sequence (DNA): TGCGCCAGCAGCTTGGGAGGGACAGGAGATGAAAAACTGTTTTTT. Together with reference TRBV5-1 and TRBJ1-4, the CDR3 gives the full variable domain: KAGVTQTPRYLIKTRGQQVTLSCSPISGHRSVSWYQQTPGQGLQFLFEYFSETQRNKGNFPGRFSGRQFSNSRSEMNVSTLELGDSALYLCASSLGGTGDEKLFFGSGTQLSVL.

The V gene is TRBV5-1, the J gene TRBJ2-1; D is tentatively TRBD1 or TRBD2 (5 bases each). The assigned J gene may be wrong: the sequence end matches TRBJ2-7 better. Per germline, CDR1 SGHRS and CDR2 YFSETQ. This CDR3 spans 15 amino acids. The CDR3 spells CASSLARDGSNEQYF. CDR3 sequence (DNA): TGCGCCAGCAGCTTGGCCAGGGACGGATCCAACGAGCAGTACTTC.

The chain couples TRBV6-1 to TRBJ2-1; D might be TRBD1 (5 bases). This CDR3 region has 16 residues. Trimming left V 6 bases short and J 4 bases short, with 19 bases between. Per germline, CDR1 MNHNS and CDR2 SASEGT. CDR3 DNA sequence: TGTGCCAGCAGCTTTTCGACAGCCTCACTTTACAATGAGCAGTTCTTC. As protein: CASSFSTASLYNEQFF.

The sample holds a few counts of this clonotype. The chain combines TRBV6-5 with TRBJ1-4, with a weak D call TRBD1 (5 bases). V was pared by 6 bases and J by 0 bases, with 11 bases between. This CDR3 has 15 residues. Germline V lookup: CDR1 MNHEY, CDR2 SVGAGI. CDR3 nucleotides: TGTGCCAGCAGACCCCGGGGCACAACTAATGAAAAACTGTTTTTT. As protein: CASRPRGTTNEKLFF.

This clonotype was found a few times. The chain links TRBV7-2 to TRBJ2-7, with D maybe TRBD1 (5 bases). Trimming took 5 bases from V and 6 from J, leaving 11 bases between them. This CDR3 region has 12 residues. Germline loops: CDR1 SGHTA, CDR2 FQGNSA. CDR3 region: CASSARAFEQYF. CDR3 nucleotides: TGTGCCAGCAGCGCCAGGGCTTTCGAGCAGTACTTC.

The chain joins TRBV7-9 to TRBJ2-5, with a possible D match to TRBD2 (5 bases). This CDR3 region has 14 residues. Germline V gene sequence: CDR1 SEHNR, CDR2 FQNEAQ (reference sequence). V gave up 6 bases and J gave up 4 bases, with 15 bases separating them. CDR3 sequence (DNA): TGTGCCAGCAGGCAAAACGGAGGAGGAGAGACCCAGTACTTC. As protein: CASRQNGGGETQYF.

The chain has TRBV5-1 and TRBJ2-3; 12 positions match TRBD1. After removal of 4 bases from V and 0 bases from J, the junction contained 3 bases not matched to a gene. The CDR3 is made up of 16 amino acids. Germline V CDR1 and CDR2: SGHRS, YFSETQ. The CDR3 region has the DNA TGCGCCAGCAGCGGGACAGGGGGCAAAAGCACAGATACGCAGTATTTT. This sequence encodes CASSGTGGKSTDTQYF.